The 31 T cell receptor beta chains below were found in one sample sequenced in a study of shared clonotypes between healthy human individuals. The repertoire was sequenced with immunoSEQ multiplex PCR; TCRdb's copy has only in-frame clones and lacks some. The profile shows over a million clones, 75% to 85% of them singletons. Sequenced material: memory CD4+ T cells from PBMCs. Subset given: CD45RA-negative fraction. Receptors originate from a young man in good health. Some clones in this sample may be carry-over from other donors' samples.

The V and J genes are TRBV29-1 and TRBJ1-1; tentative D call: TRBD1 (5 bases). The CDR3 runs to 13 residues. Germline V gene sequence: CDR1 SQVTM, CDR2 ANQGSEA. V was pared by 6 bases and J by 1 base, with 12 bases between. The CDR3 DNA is TGCAGCGTGGGGCTTTGGGAGAACACTGAAGCTTTCTTT. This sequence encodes CSVGLWENTEAFF. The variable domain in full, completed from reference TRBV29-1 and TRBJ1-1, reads SAVISQKPSRDICQRGTSLTIQCQVDSQVTMMFWYRQQPGQSLTLIATANQGSEATYESGFVIDKFPISRPNLTFSTLTVSNMSPEDSSIYLCSVGLWENTEAFFGQGTRLTVV.

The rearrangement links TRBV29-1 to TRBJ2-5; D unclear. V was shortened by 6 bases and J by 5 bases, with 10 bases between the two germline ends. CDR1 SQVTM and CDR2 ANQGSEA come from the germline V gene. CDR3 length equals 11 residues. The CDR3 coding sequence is TGCAGCGTGCAAGCACGGGAGACCCAGTACTTC. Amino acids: CSVQARETQYF. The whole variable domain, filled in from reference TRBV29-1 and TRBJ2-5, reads SAVISQKPSRDICQRGTSLTIQCQVDSQVTMMFWYRQQPGQSLTLIATANQGSEATYESGFVIDKFPISRPNLTFSTLTVSNMSPEDSSIYLCSVQARETQYFGPGTRLLVL.

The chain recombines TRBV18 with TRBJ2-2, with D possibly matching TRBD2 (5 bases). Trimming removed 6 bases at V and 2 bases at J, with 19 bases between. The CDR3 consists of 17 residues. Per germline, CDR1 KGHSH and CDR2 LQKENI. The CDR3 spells CASSPLGSGTNTGELFF. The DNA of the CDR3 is TGTGCCAGCTCCCCCTTGGGGTCGGGAACAAACACCGGGGAGCTGTTTTTT.

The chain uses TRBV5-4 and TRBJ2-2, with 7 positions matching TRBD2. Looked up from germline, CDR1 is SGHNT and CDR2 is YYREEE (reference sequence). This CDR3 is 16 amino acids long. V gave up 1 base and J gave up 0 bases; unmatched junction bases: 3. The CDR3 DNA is TGTGCCAGCAGCTTGTCTCTAGCGGCGAACACCGGGGAGCTGTTTTTT. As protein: CASSLSLAANTGELFF.

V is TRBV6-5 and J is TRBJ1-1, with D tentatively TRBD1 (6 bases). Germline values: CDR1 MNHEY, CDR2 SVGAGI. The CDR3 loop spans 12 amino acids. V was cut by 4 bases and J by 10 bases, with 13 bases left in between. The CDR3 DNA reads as TGTGCCAGCAGTTCCCCTTCGGGGGCAGCTTTCTTT. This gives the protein CASSSPSGAAFF.

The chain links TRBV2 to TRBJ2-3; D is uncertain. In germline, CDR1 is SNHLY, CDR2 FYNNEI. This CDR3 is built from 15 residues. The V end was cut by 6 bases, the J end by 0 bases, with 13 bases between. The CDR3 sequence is CASRVTQLSTDTQYF. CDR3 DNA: TGTGCCAGCAGAGTCACACAGCTTAGCACAGATACGCAGTATTTT. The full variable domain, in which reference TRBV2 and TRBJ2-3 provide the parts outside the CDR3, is EPEVTQTPSHQVTQMGQEVILRCVPISNHLYFYWYRQILGQKVEFLVSFYNNEISEKSEIFDDQFSVERPDGSNFTLKIRSTKLEDSAMYFCASRVTQLSTDTQYFGPGTRLTVL.

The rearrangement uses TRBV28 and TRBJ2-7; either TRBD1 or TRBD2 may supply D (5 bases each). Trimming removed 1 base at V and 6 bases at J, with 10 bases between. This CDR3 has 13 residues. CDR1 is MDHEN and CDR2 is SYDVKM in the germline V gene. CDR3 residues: CASSLLPGREQYF. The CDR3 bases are TGTGCCAGCAGTTTATTGCCGGGGCGCGAGCAGTACTTC.

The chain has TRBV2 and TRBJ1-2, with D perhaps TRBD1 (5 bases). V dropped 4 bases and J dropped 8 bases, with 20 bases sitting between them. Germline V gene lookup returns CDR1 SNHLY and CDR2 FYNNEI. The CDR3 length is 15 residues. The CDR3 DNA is TGTGCCAGCAGTGTGGGGGGAGTTCATCGAGAGGGCTACACCTTC. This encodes CASSVGGVHREGYTF.

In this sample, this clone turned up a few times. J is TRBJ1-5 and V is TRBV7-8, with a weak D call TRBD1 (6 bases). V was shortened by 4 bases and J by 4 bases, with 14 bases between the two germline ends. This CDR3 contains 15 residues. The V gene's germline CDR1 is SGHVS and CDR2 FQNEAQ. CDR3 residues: CASSSDGGRNQPQHF. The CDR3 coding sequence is TGTGCCAGCAGCTCCGACGGGGGGCGGAATCAGCCCCAGCATTTT.

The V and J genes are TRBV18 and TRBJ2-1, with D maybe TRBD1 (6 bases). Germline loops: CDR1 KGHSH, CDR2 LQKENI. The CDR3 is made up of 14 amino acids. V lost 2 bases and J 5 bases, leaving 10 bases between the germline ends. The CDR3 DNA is TGTGCCAGCTCACCAGGGACACTGAACAATGAGCAGTTCTTC. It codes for CASSPGTLNNEQFF.

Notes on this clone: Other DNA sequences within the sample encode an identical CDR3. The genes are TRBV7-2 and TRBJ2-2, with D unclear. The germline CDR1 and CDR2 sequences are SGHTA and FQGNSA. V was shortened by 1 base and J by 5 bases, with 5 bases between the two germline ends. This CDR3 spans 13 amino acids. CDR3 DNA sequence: TGTGCCAGCAGCTTAGGACGGACCGGGGAGCTGTTTTTT. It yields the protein CASSLGRTGELFF.

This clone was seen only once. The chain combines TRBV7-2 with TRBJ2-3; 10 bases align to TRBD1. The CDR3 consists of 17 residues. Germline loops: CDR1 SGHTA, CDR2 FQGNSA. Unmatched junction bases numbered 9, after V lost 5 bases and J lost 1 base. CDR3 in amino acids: CASSPRGQGVGTDTQYF. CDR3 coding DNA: TGTGCCAGCAGCCCACGAGGACAGGGGGTTGGCACAGATACGCAGTATTTT.

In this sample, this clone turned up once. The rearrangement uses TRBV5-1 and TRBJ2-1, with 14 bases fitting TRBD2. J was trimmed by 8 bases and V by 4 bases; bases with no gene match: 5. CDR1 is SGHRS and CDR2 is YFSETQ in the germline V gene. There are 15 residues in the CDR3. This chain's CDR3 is CASSIGLAGGDEQFF. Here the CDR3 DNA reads TGCGCCAGCAGCATCGGACTAGCGGGAGGCGATGAGCAGTTCTTC.

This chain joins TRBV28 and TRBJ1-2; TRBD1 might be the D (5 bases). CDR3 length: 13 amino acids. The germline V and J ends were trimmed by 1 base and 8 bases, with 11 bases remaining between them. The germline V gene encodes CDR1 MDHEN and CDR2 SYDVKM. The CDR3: CASSLSGPGGYTF. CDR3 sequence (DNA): TGTGCCAGCAGTTTATCAGGGCCGGGCGGCTACACCTTC.

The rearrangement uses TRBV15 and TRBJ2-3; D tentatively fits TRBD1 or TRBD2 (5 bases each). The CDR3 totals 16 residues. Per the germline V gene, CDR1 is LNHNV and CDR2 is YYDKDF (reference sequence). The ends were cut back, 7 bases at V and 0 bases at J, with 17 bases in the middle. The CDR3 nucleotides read TGTGCCACCACCTCGGGGCTATCCCGTAGCACAGATACGCAGTATTTT. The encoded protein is CATTSGLSRSTDTQYF.

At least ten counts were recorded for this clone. CDR3 coding DNA: TGTGCCAGCAGTGAATGGGGGGCGCGGGAATATGGCTACACCTTC. Amino acid sequence: CASSEWGAREYGYTF. This rearrangement joins TRBV2 to TRBJ1-2, with a weak D call TRBD1 (6 bases). Per the germline V gene, CDR1 is SNHLY and CDR2 is FYNNEI. V lost 2 bases and J 5 bases, leaving 15 bases between the germline ends. CDR3 length: 15 residues.

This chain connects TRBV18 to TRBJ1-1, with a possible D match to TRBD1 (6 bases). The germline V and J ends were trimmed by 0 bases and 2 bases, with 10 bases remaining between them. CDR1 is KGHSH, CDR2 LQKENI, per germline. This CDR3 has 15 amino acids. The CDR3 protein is CASSPPTGSNTEAFF. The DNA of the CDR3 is TGTGCCAGCTCACCACCGACAGGCTCTAACACTGAAGCTTTCTTT.

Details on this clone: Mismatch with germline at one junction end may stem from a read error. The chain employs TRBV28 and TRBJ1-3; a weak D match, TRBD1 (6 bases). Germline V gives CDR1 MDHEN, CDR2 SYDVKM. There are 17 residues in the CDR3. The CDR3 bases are TGTGCCAGCAGTGGGGCGGTTTTAAGGACAGCTGGGAACACCATATATTTT. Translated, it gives CASSGAVLRTAGNTIYF.

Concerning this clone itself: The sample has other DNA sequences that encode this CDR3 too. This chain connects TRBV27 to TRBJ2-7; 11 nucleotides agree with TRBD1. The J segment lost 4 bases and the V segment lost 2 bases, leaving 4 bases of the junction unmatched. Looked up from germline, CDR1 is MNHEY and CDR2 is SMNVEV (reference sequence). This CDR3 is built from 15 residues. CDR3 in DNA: TGTGCCAGCAGTTTAGCCGGGACAGGGGGTTACGAGCAGTACTTC. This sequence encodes CASSLAGTGGYEQYF.

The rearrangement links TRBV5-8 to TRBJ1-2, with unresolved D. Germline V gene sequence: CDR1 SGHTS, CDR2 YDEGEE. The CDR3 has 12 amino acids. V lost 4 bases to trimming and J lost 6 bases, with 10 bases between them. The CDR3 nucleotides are TGTGCCAGCAGCCCGGGCCCTCATGGCTACACCTTC. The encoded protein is CASSPGPHGYTF.

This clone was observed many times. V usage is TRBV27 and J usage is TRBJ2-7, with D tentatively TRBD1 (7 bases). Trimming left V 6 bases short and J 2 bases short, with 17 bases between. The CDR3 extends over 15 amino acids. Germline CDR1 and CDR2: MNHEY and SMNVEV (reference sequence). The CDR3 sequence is CASSPGGTAPYEQYF. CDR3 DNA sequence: TGTGCCAGCAGCCCAGGGGGGACTGCCCCCTACGAGCAGTACTTC.

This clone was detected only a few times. CDR3 in DNA: TGCGCCAGCAGCTCAGGACAGGGAGGAAGTACTGAAGCTTTCTTT. Its translation is CASSSGQGGSTEAFF. The V and J genes are TRBV5-1 and TRBJ1-1; TRBD1 aligns across 8 bases. The V and J ends lost 3 bases and 5 bases, in that order; junction bases with no gene match: 9. Per the germline V gene, CDR1 is SGHRS and CDR2 is YFSETQ. There are 15 residues in the CDR3. Full variable domain (remainder filled in from reference TRBV5-1 and TRBJ1-1): KAGVTQTPRYLIKTRGQQVTLSCSPISGHRSVSWYQQTPGQGLQFLFEYFSETQRNKGNFPGRFSGRQFSNSRSEMNVSTLELGDSALYLCASSSGQGGSTEAFFGQGTRLTVV.

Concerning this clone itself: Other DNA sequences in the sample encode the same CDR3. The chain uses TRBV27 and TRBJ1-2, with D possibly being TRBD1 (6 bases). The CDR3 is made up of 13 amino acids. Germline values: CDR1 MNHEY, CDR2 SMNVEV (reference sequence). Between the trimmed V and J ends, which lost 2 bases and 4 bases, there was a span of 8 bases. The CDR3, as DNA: TGTGCCAGCAGTTTAGCACAGGGCTATGGCTACACCTTC. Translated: CASSLAQGYGYTF.

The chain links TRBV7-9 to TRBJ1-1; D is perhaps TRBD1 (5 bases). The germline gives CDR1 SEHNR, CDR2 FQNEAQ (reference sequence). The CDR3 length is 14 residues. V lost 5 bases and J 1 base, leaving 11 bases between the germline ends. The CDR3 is CASSLYTGNTEAFF. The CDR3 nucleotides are TGTGCCAGCAGCCTATATACAGGGAACACTGAAGCTTTCTTT.

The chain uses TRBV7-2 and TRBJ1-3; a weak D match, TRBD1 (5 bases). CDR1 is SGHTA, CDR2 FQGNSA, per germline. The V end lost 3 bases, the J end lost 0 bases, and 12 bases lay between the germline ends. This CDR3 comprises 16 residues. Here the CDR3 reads CASSLGRGSSGNTIYF. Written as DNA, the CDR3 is TGTGCCAGCAGCTTGGGACGGGGGAGCTCTGGAAACACCATATATTTT.

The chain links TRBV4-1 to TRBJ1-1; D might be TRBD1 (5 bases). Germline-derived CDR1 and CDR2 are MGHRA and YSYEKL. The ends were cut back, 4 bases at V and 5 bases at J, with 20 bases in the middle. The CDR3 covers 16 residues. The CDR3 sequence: CASSLFGGSIPTEAFF. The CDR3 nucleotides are TGCGCCAGCAGCCTTTTCGGGGGATCGATCCCTACTGAAGCTTTCTTT.

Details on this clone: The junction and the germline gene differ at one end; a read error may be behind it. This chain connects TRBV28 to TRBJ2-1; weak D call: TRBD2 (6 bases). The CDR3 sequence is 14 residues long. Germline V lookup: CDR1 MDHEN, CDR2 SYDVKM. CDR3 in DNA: TGTGCCAGCAGTTTCGAGATGCTAGCGCTCTCCCGGCTCTTC. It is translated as CASSFEMLALSRLF. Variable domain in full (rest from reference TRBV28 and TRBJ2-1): DVKVTQSSRYLVKRTGEKVFLECVQDMDHENMFWYRQDPGLGLRLIYFSYDVKMKEKGDIPEGYSVSREKKERFSLILESASTNQTSMYLCASSFEMLALSRLFGPGTRLTVL.

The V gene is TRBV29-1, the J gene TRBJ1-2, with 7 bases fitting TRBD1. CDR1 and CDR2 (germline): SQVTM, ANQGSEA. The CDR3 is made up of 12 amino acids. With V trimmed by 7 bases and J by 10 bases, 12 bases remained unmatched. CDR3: CSANTGDGLYTF. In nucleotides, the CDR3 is TGCAGCGCAAATACAGGGGATGGGCTCTACACCTTC.

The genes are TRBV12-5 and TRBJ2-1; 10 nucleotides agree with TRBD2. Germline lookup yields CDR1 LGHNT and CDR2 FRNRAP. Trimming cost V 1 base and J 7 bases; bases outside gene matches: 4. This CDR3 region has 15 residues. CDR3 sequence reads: CASGLGLAGENEQFF. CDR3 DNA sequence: TGTGCTAGTGGTTTGGGCCTAGCGGGAGAAAATGAGCAGTTCTTC. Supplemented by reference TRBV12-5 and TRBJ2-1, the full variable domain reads DARVTQTPRHKVTEMGQEVTMRCQPILGHNTVFWYRQTMMQGLELLAYFRNRAPLDDSGMPKDRFSAEMPDATLATLKIQPSEPRDSAVYFCASGLGLAGENEQFFGPGTRLTVL.

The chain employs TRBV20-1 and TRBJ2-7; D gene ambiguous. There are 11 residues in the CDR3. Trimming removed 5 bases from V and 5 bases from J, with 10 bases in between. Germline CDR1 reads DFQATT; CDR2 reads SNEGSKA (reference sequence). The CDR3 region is CSASRGDEQYF. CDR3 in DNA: TGCAGTGCTTCCCGAGGAGACGAGCAGTACTTC.

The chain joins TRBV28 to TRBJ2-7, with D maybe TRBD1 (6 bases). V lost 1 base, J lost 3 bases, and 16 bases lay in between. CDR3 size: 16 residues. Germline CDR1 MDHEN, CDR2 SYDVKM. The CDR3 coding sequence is TGTGCCAGCAGTTTATTGGCCAGGGGTATTTTCTACGAGCAGTACTTC. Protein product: CASSLLARGIFYEQYF.